The 13 T cell receptor beta chains below all came from one sample that was sequenced in a study of OX40 agonist ivuxolimab in advanced cancers. Only in-frame clones appear in the TCRdb table, and some are missing; sequencing was by immunoSEQ multiplex PCR. The sample records about 69,000 clones, roughly 87% being singletons. This specimen consisted of CD4+ or CD8+ T cells sorted from blood, obtained in a trial of the OX40 agonist ivuxolimab. The receptors were gathered from an adult with an advanced solid tumor such as melanoma, head and neck, liver or kidney cancer.

This sequence joins TRBV5-1 and TRBJ2-3; 11 bases are shared with TRBD2. The CDR3 sequence is 18 residues long. V lost 4 bases and J lost 0; bases outside the gene matches: 10. Per germline, CDR1 SGHRS and CDR2 YFSETQ. The CDR3 loop reads CASSTGTSGRPSTDTQYF. The CDR3 bases are TGCGCCAGCAGCACCGGGACTAGCGGAAGGCCTAGCACAGATACGCAGTATTTT.

The CDR3 region has the DNA TGTGCCAGCAGCTTAGGGGGGGTACTTTCGGAGACCCAGTACTTC. Translating gives CASSLGGVLSETQYF. This chain links TRBV7-9 with TRBJ2-5; perhaps TRBD2 as D (6 bases). This CDR3 has 15 residues. Deletions cut 1 base from V and 5 bases from J, with 14 bases between. Germline CDR1 is SEHNR and CDR2 is FQNEAQ (reference sequence).

This chain links TRBV7-2 with TRBJ1-1, with D maybe TRBD1 (6 bases). CDR3 length: 13 residues. Deletions cut 5 bases from V and 4 bases from J, with 11 bases between. The V gene's germline CDR1 is SGHTA and CDR2 FQGNSA. The CDR3 loop is CASSNQQGTEAFF. For the CDR3, the DNA is TGTGCCAGCAGCAACCAACAGGGCACTGAAGCTTTCTTT. The variable domain in full, completed from reference TRBV7-2 and TRBJ1-1, reads GAGVSQSPSNKVTEKGKDVELRCDPISGHTALYWYRQSLGQGLEFLIYFQGNSAPDKSGLPSDRFSAERTGGSVSTLTIQRTQQEDSAVYLCASSNQQGTEAFFGQGTRLTVV.

The V call is TRBV28, the J call TRBJ1-1, with D possibly matching TRBD1 (5 bases). Trimming pared 2 bases from V and 1 base from J, leaving 8 bases between. CDR3 length equals 14 residues. Looked up from germline, CDR1 is MDHEN and CDR2 is SYDVKM. The CDR3 sequence: CASSLGRANTEAFF. CDR3 nucleotide sequence: TGTGCCAGCAGTTTAGGCAGGGCGAACACTGAAGCTTTCTTT. Complete variable domain (other parts from reference TRBV28 and TRBJ1-1): DVKVTQSSRYLVKRTGEKVFLECVQDMDHENMFWYRQDPGLGLRLIYFSYDVKMKEKGDIPEGYSVSREKKERFSLILESASTNQTSMYLCASSLGRANTEAFFGQGTRLTVV.

The chain uses TRBV6-5 and TRBJ1-1; TRBD1 matches at 11 bases. The CDR3 runs 15 residues. Germline CDR1 and CDR2: MNHEY and SVGAGI. Losses at the gene ends were 6 bases for V and 1 base for J; bases not matched to a gene: 4. The CDR3 region is CASSGTGGRNTEAFF. CDR3 DNA: TGTGCCAGCAGCGGGACAGGGGGTAGGAACACTGAAGCTTTCTTT.

This chain joins TRBV11-2 and TRBJ2-3; D is ambiguous. V was trimmed by 6 bases and J by 0 bases, leaving 13 bases between them. This CDR3 has 15 residues. Germline V gives CDR1 SGHAT, CDR2 FQNNGV. The CDR3 nucleotides are TGTGCCAGCAGACAAGCGAGGCTTAGCACAGATACGCAGTATTTT. It is translated as CASRQARLSTDTQYF. Based on the CDR3 plus reference TRBV11-2 and TRBJ2-3, the full variable domain is EAGVAQSPRYKIIEKRQSVAFWCNPISGHATLYWYQQILGQGPKLLIQFQNNGVVDDSQLPKDRFSAERLKGVDSTLKIQPAKLEDSAVYLCASRQARLSTDTQYFGPGTRLTVL.

The rearrangement uses TRBV5-1 and TRBJ2-5, with 8 positions matching TRBD2. Trimming took 0 bases from V and 4 from J; bases not matched to a gene: 5. The CDR3 runs to 15 residues. Germline assignment: CDR1 SGHRS and CDR2 YFSETQ. The chain's CDR3 is CASSLDVGRGETQYF. CDR3 nucleotide sequence: TGCGCCAGCAGCTTGGATGTCGGGAGGGGAGAGACCCAGTACTTC. Full variable domain (remainder filled in from reference TRBV5-1 and TRBJ2-5): KAGVTQTPRYLIKTRGQQVTLSCSPISGHRSVSWYQQTPGQGLQFLFEYFSETQRNKGNFPGRFSGRQFSNSRSEMNVSTLELGDSALYLCASSLDVGRGETQYFGPGTRLLVL.

This chain joins TRBV5-6 and TRBJ2-7; a possible D gene is TRBD1 (5 bases). The CDR3 length is 13 residues. CDR1 SGHDT and CDR2 YYEEEE come from the germline V gene. V was cut by 4 bases and J by 3 bases, with 11 bases left in between. The CDR3, as DNA: TGTGCCAGCAGCGGGGCCCACGACTACGAGCAGTACTTC. Protein sequence: CASSGAHDYEQYF.

The chain carries TRBV18 and TRBJ2-3; 9 bases agree with TRBD1. The germline CDR1 and CDR2 sequences are KGHSH and LQKENI. Trimming took 3 bases from V and 0 from J; bases not matched to a gene: 4. There are 16 residues in the CDR3. The CDR3 spells CASSPTGQGSTDTQYF. The CDR3 DNA follows: TGTGCCAGCTCACCGACGGGACAGGGTAGCACAGATACGCAGTATTTT.

The chain couples TRBV28 to TRBJ2-5; tentatively, D is TRBD1 or TRBD2 (5 bases each). The length of the CDR3 is 14 residues. V gave up 3 bases and J gave up 11 bases, with 19 bases separating them. CDR1 is MDHEN, CDR2 SYDVKM, per germline. The CDR3 protein is CASSLTASFGEQYF. The CDR3 nucleotides are TGTGCCAGCAGTTTGACAGCCTCCTTTGGGGAGCAGTACTTC.

J is TRBJ2-3 and V is TRBV7-9, with D perhaps matching TRBD1 (5 bases). V shed 4 bases and J shed 4 bases, with 12 bases lying between them. This CDR3 comprises 14 residues. Germline V gene data show CDR1 as SEHNR and CDR2 as FQNEAQ (reference sequence). Here the CDR3 DNA reads TGTGCCAGCAGCTCATCAGGGTGGGCAGATACGCAGTATTTT. Translating gives CASSSSGWADTQYF.

Notes on this clone: Other DNA sequences in the same sample also yield this CDR3. The CDR3 DNA sequence: TGCAGCGTTCCCACGGGGGGGGGCCCCGGATCGCCCCAGCATTTT. Its protein product is CSVPTGGGPGSPQHF. The chain joins TRBV29-1 to TRBJ1-5; perhaps TRBD1 as D (6 bases). The V and J ends lost 5 bases and 9 bases respectively, with 23 bases between them. Germline assignment: CDR1 SQVTM and CDR2 ANQGSEA. The CDR3 spans 15 residues.

The gene calls are TRBV28 and TRBJ2-1; no clear D. This CDR3 contains 11 residues. Looked up from germline, CDR1 is MDHEN and CDR2 is SYDVKM. V lost 7 bases, J lost 8 bases, and 9 bases lay in between. CDR3 sequence: CASIYSDEQFF. In DNA, the CDR3 is TGTGCCAGCATTTATTCGGATGAGCAGTTCTTC.